This TCR beta chain emerged from a study of T-cell reconstitution after alpha-beta-depleted transplantation in children. Notes on the study in general: The main origin of T-cell counts and diversity one year after transplant was newly produced T cells.

The table lists this clonotype with a few counts. The antigen is not known. With 6 bases clipped from V and 4 bases from J, the junction kept 6 bases outside the gene matches. The CDR3 extends over 13 amino acids. Preparing the TCRbeta library involved the use of unique molecular identifiers. TCRdb processed the PCR reads anew with MiXCR; each CDR3 protein has one entry. Of about 250,000 distinct CDR3 sequences listed, more than 20% are singletons. The chain uses TRBV12-3 or TRBV12-4 and TRBJ2-7; 7 bases align to TRBD1. The source was PBMCs, mostly from graft donor cells, collected 360 days after TCRalphabeta/CD19-depleted stem cell transplant. The TCR sequence derives from a female patient aged 2-15 years who had a stem cell transplant for congenital amegakaryocytic thrombocytopenia, so the T cells may come from the graft donor. The CDR3 here is CASSPGTVYEQYF. As DNA, the CDR3 is TGTGCCAGCAGCCCAGGGACAGTTTACGAGCAGTACTTC.